This T cell receptor (beta chain) derives from a study of blood T cells in healthy people across ages. Per-sample yields of isolated PBMCs were at least 6.5 million. The second PCR ran about 6 to 11 cycles with a sample-barcoded 5' primer and J-beta primers. All cDNA molecules were each tagged by a template-switch adaptor with 12 random nucleotides. TCRdb fed the 5' RACE reads into MiXCR, producing one record per CDR3 protein. This table has fewer than 900,000 distinct CDR3 sequences, approximately 43% appearing once. Overall study findings and caveats: CMV status of donors was unknown, possibly confounding expanded clonotype changes.

There are 21 residues in the CDR3. Comments on this clonotype: As yet, its antigen is unknown.

This receptor was taken from a woman in her sixties or seventies in good health. The chain carries TRBV21-1 and TRBJ2-6; TRBD1, as called in the table, went unchecked against the DNA. TRBV21-1 is marked as a pseudogene. Sequencing input: blood. The CDR3 loop is CASSKALGLSRYNSGANVLTF. The CDR3 DNA reads as TGTGCCAGCAGCAAAGCGCTGGGCCTTTCCCGATATAACTCTGGGGCCAACGTCCTGACTTTC.